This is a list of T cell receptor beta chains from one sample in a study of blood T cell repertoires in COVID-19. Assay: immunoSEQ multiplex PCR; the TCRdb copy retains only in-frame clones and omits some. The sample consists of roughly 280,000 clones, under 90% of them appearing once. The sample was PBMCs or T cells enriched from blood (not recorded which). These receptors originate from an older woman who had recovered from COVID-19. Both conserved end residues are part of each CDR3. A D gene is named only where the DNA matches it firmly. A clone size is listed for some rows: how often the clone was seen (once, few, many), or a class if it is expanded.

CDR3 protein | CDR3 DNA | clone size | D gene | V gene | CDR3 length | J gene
CASSLGGTTGTDTQYF | TGTGCCAGCAGCTTGGGAGGGACTACGGGCACAGATACGCAGTATTTT | NA | TRBD2 | TRBV5-4 | 16 | TRBJ2-3
CAISDSTGGNEQFF | TGTGCCATCAGTGATTCGACAGGAGGCAATGAGCAGTTCTTC | NA | NA | TRBV10-3 | 14 | TRBJ2-1
CASSLTTSGGSYEQYF | TGCGCCAGCAGCCTCACAACTAGCGGGGGCTCCTACGAGCAGTACTTC | NA | TRBD2 | TRBV5-1 | 16 | TRBJ2-7
CASSVPRGTGATDTQYF | TGTGCCAGCAGCGTACCTAGGGGGACAGGGGCCACAGATACGCAGTATTTT | NA | TRBD1 | TRBV2 | 17 | TRBJ2-3
CASAGLAGTYEQYF | TGCGCCAGCGCGGGACTAGCGGGGACCTACGAGCAGTACTTC | NA | TRBD2 | TRBV5-1 | 14 | TRBJ2-7
CASSEAISQFF | TGTGCCAGCAGTGAAGCGATTAGCCAGTTCTTC | NA | NA | TRBV12-3/TRBV12-4 | 11 | TRBJ2-1
CASSPREPNEKLFF | TGTGCCAGCAGCCCCCGAGAACCAAATGAAAAACTGTTTTTT | NA | NA | TRBV9 | 14 | TRBJ1-4
CASSETQALGSPLHF | TGTGCCAGCAGTGAAACTCAAGCCCTCGGTTCACCCCTCCACTTT | NA | NA | TRBV6-1 | 15 | TRBJ1-6
CASSYQYQGAYEQYF | TGTGCCAGCAGCTACCAGTACCAGGGGGCCTACGAGCAGTACTTC | NA | TRBD1 | TRBV11-3 | 15 | TRBJ2-7
CASSLGLSVSSYEQYF | TGTGCCAGCAGCTTAGGGTTAAGCGTCAGCTCCTACGAGCAGTACTTC | NA | NA | TRBV7-2 | 16 | TRBJ2-7
CASSLGGTGNYGYTF | TGCGCCAGCAGCTTGGGCGGGACAGGAAACTATGGCTACACCTTC | once | TRBD1 | TRBV5-1 | 15 | TRBJ1-2
CASKYTQGADEKLFF | TGTGCCAGCAAATATACCCAGGGCGCCGATGAAAAACTGTTTTTT | NA | NA | TRBV2 | 15 | TRBJ1-4
CASSPGQGDNSPLHF | TGTGCCAGCTCACCGGGACAGGGGGATAATTCACCCCTCCACTTT | NA | TRBD1 | TRBV18 | 15 | TRBJ1-6
CASSPLAGGWNEQFF | TGTGCCAGCAGTCCGTTGGCGGGAGGGTGGAATGAGCAGTTCTTC | NA | TRBD2 | TRBV28 | 15 | TRBJ2-1
CAISEPGTRTEAFF | TGTGCCATCAGTGAGCCCGGGACAAGGACTGAAGCTTTCTTT | NA | NA | TRBV10-3 | 14 | TRBJ1-1
CASGTGGSDEQYF | TGCGCCAGCGGGACAGGGGGTTCCGACGAGCAGTACTTC | few | TRBD1 | TRBV5-1 | 13 | TRBJ2-7
CSVAEGRIPNEKLFF | TGCAGCGTTGCGGAGGGCAGGATTCCTAATGAAAAACTGTTTTTT | NA | NA | TRBV29-1 | 15 | TRBJ1-4
CASSLTSGGNTEAFF | TGTGCCAGCAGTTTAACCTCAGGGGGCAACACTGAAGCTTTCTTT | NA | TRBD1 | TRBV28 | 15 | TRBJ1-1
CASSPGQALEQPQHF | TGTGCCAGCTCCCCGGGACAGGCGTTGGAGCAGCCCCAGCATTTT | NA | TRBD1 | TRBV9 | 15 | TRBJ1-5
CASSLRQGRGYTF | TGTGCCAGCAGCTTGCGACAGGGTAGGGGCTACACCTTC | NA | TRBD1 | TRBV7-9 | 13 | TRBJ1-2
CATSEQMDEQFF | TGTGCCACCAGTGAGCAGATGGATGAGCAGTTCTTC | NA | NA | TRBV24-1 | 12 | TRBJ2-1
CASRVGQGACFGYTF | NA | NA | NA | TRBV21-1 | 15 | TRBJ1-2
CASSVGGTTAGNTIYF | TGTGCCAGCAGCGTAGGTGGGACAACCGCTGGAAACACCATATATTTT | NA | NA | TRBV9 | 16 | TRBJ1-3
CASSQDFAESETQYF | TGTGCCAGCAGCCAAGATTTCGCGGAGTCAGAGACCCAGTACTTC | NA | NA | TRBV3-1/TRBV3-2 | 15 | TRBJ2-5
CASSVAEESYGYTF | TGTGCCAGCAGCGTAGCTGAGGAGAGCTATGGCTACACCTTC | NA | NA | TRBV9 | 14 | TRBJ1-2
CASSAGLPIGDTQYF | TGTGCCAGCAGCGCGGGACTCCCGATTGGAGATACGCAGTATTTT | NA | NA | TRBV7-3 | 15 | TRBJ2-3
CASSVASSGGGTDTQYF | TGTGCCAGCAGCGTAGCGTCCAGCGGGGGAGGCACAGATACGCAGTATTTT | NA | TRBD2 | TRBV9 | 17 | TRBJ2-3
CASSLAPGGGSTDTQYF | TGTGCCAGCAGCTTGGCACCGGGAGGGGGTAGCACAGATACGCAGTATTTT | NA | TRBD2 | TRBV5-5 | 17 | TRBJ2-3
CASSLPPSWGYQETQYF | TGTGCCAGCTCACTACCTCCTTCGTGGGGCTACCAAGAGACCCAGTACTTC | NA | NA | TRBV18 | 17 | TRBJ2-5
CASSLMSGELFF | TGTGCCAGCAGCCTTATGTCGGGGGAACTGTTTTTT | few | NA | TRBV3-1/TRBV3-2 | 12 | TRBJ1-4
CASSSGLVVYNEQFF | TGTGCCAGCAGCTCTGGACTAGTAGTCTACAATGAGCAGTTCTTC | NA | TRBD2 | TRBV7-3 | 15 | TRBJ2-1
CASSFYRADNTEAFF | TGTGCCAGCAGCTTCTACAGGGCAGATAACACTGAAGCTTTCTTT | NA | NA | TRBV9 | 15 | TRBJ1-1
CAINSGTDTGELFF | TGTGCCATCAATTCTGGGACTGACACCGGGGAGCTGTTTTTT | NA | NA | TRBV10-3 | 14 | TRBJ2-2
CASRRDGEAFF | TGTGCCAGCAGGAGGGATGGTGAAGCTTTCTTT | NA | NA | TRBV12-3/TRBV12-4 | 11 | TRBJ1-1
CASSSQGDGTYEQYF | TGTGCCAGCAGCTCACAGGGGGACGGGACCTACGAGCAGTACTTC | NA | TRBD1 | TRBV7-9 | 15 | TRBJ2-7
CASSGTGQTYTF | TGTGCCAGCAGTGGCACGGGACAGACCTACACCTTC | NA | TRBD1 | TRBV12-3/TRBV12-4 | 12 | TRBJ1-2
CASSPPGQNYGYTF | TGTGCCAGCAGTCCACCGGGACAGAACTATGGCTACACCTTC | NA | TRBD1 | TRBV28 | 14 | TRBJ1-2
CASSMYRGQVKNIQYF | TGTGCCAGCAGCATGTACAGGGGCCAGGTCAAAAACATTCAGTACTTC | NA | TRBD1 | TRBV5-6 | 16 | TRBJ2-4
CASTSGTSGKETQYF | TGTGCCAGTACTTCCGGGACTAGCGGTAAAGAGACCCAGTACTTC | NA | TRBD2 | TRBV19 | 15 | TRBJ2-5
CASSPPGASGLVKNIQYF | TGTGCCAGCAGCCCCCCTGGCGCTAGCGGGTTGGTCAAAAACATTCAGTACTTC | NA | TRBD2 | TRBV3-1/TRBV3-2 | 18 | TRBJ2-4
CASSLDGGGINEQYF | TGTGCCAGCAGCTTAGATGGGGGGGGCATAAACGAGCAGTACTTC | once | NA | TRBV11-2 | 15 | TRBJ2-7
CASSLRRFEGRSTEAFF | TGTGCCAGCAGCTTAAGGAGATTCGAGGGAAGAAGCACTGAAGCTTTCTTT | once | NA | TRBV7-8 | 17 | TRBJ1-1
CASSQDSAGQPQHF | TGTGCCAGCAGCCAAGATAGTGCGGGTCAGCCCCAGCATTTT | NA | NA | TRBV3-1/TRBV3-2 | 14 | TRBJ1-5
CASSSGQNTEAFF | TGCGCCAGCAGCTCGGGACAGAACACTGAAGCTTTCTTT | NA | NA | TRBV5-1 | 13 | TRBJ1-1
CASSLQGPPEDTQYF | TGCGCCAGCAGCTTGCAGGGCCCCCCCGAGGATACGCAGTATTTT | NA | NA | TRBV5-1 | 15 | TRBJ2-3
CASSQVAGRTNEKLFF | TGTGCCAGCAGCCAAGTTGCGGGGCGAACTAATGAAAAACTGTTTTTT | NA | NA | TRBV3-1/TRBV3-2 | 16 | TRBJ1-4
CAWSVQGGQPQHF | TGTGCCTGGAGTGTACAGGGGGGGCAGCCCCAGCATTTT | NA | TRBD1 | TRBV30 | 13 | TRBJ1-5
CSASASTGGETQYF | TGCAGTGCTAGTGCCTCTACCGGGGGGGAGACCCAGTACTTC | NA | TRBD2 | TRBV20-1 | 14 | TRBJ2-5
CASRLPGGRAFF | TGTGCCAGCAGGCTCCCAGGGGGCAGAGCTTTCTTT | NA | TRBD1 | TRBV12-3/TRBV12-4 | 12 | TRBJ1-1
CASSSGPQETQYF | TGTGCCAGCAGCTCGGGTCCCCAAGAGACCCAGTACTTC | NA | NA | TRBV7-3 | 13 | TRBJ2-5
CATSPSGSAYEQYF | TGTGCCACCTCACCTAGCGGGAGTGCCTACGAGCAGTACTTC | NA | TRBD2 | TRBV19 | 14 | TRBJ2-7
CASSPQRDAGELFF | TGTGCCAGCAGCCCGCAGAGGGATGCCGGGGAGCTGTTTTTT | NA | NA | TRBV7-3 | 14 | TRBJ2-2
CSASGVTGPQPQHF | TGCAGTGCTAGTGGTGTGACAGGGCCACAGCCCCAGCATTTT | NA | TRBD1 | TRBV20-1 | 14 | TRBJ1-5
CASSPPNIDRGGTEAFF | TGTGCCAGCTCACCCCCAAATATAGACAGGGGTGGTACTGAAGCTTTCTTT | NA | TRBD1 | TRBV18 | 17 | TRBJ1-1
CASSLVVGSNTEAFF | TGTGCCAGCAGCTTAGTTGTAGGTAGCAACACTGAAGCTTTCTTT | NA | NA | TRBV7-2 | 15 | TRBJ1-1
CASRGAGTGFTGELFF | TGTGCCAGCAGGGGCGCCGGGACAGGGTTCACCGGGGAGCTGTTTTTT | NA | TRBD1 | TRBV2 | 16 | TRBJ2-2
CASSAGGAYTEAFF | TGCGCCAGCAGCGCAGGGGGCGCCTACACTGAAGCTTTCTTT | NA | TRBD1 | TRBV5-1 | 14 | TRBJ1-1
CASSPPLTVTDTQYF | TGTGCCAGCTCACCCCCCTTGACTGTCACAGATACGCAGTATTTT | NA | NA | TRBV18 | 15 | TRBJ2-3
CASSLAAGRSGANVLTF | TGTGCCAGCAGCTTGGCTGCAGGGCGGTCGGGGGCCAACGTCCTGACTTTC | NA | NA | TRBV5-4 | 17 | TRBJ2-6
CASSYDPGRTYGYTF | TGTGCCAGCAGTTATGACCCAGGGCGTACCTATGGCTACACCTTC | NA | NA | TRBV6-5 | 15 | TRBJ1-2